Given below is one T cell receptor beta chain in context. Its antigen is not identified. The source of the sample is a study of T-cell reconstitution after alpha-beta-depleted transplantation in children. General study points: At the one-year point after transplant, T-cell counts and TCRbeta diversity were found to come mostly from T cells that had been newly produced. It was reported that alpha-beta T cells came from several hundred expanded graft clones (about two months after transplant). Surviving recipient T cells and intrathymic progenitors accounted for some patients' high TCRbeta diversity at day 60.

Unique molecular identifiers were used in preparing the TCRbeta library. MiXCR was run by TCRdb on the PCR reads, yielding one entry per CDR3 protein. There are about a million distinct CDR3 sequences in the sample; around 30% occur only once, and roughly 31% lies in the top ten. With V trimmed by 0 bases and J by 0 bases, 5 bases remained unmatched. Germline CDR1 and CDR2: LGHNA and YSLEER. The CDR3 has 17 residues. Sample: PBMCs, mostly from graft donor cells, taken 360 days after TCRalphabeta/CD19-depleted stem cell transplant. This TCR came from a boy in the first two years of life who had a stem cell transplant for SCID, so the T cells may come from the graft donor. The J gene is TRBJ2-3, the V gene TRBV4-3, with 8 bases matching TRBD2. The chain's CDR3 is CASSQDPGTRSTDTQYF. CDR3 DNA: TGCGCCAGCAGCCAAGACCCCGGGACTAGAAGCACAGATACGCAGTATTTT.